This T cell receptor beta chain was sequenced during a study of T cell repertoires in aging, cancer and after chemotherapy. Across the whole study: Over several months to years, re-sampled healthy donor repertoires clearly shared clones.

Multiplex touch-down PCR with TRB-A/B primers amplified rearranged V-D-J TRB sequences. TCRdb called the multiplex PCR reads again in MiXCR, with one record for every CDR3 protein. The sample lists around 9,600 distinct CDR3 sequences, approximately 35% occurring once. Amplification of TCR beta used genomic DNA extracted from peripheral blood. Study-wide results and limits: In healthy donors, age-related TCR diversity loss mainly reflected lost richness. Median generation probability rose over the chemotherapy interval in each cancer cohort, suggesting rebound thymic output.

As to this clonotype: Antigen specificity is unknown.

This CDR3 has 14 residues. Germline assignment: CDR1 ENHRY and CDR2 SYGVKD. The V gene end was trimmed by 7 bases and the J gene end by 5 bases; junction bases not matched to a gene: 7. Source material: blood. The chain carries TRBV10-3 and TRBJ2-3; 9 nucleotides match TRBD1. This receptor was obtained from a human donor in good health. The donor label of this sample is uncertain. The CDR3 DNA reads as TGTGCCATCAAGGGGGACAGGGTAAGAGATACGCAGTATTTT. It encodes CAIKGDRVRDTQYF.